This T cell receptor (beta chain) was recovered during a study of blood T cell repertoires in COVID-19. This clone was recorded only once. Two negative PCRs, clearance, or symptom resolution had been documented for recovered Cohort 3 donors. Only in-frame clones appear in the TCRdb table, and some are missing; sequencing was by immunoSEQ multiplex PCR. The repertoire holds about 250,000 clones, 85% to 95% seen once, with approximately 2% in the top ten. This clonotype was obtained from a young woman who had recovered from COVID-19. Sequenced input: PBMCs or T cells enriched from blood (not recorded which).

CDR3 nucleotide sequence: TGCGCCAGCAGCTTGGTAGCCGCGTTGTACAATGAGCAGTTCTTC. It specifies CASSLVAALYNEQFF. The rearrangement joins TRBV5-1 to TRBJ2-1; D uncertain. The CDR3 is made up of 15 amino acids. CDR1 is SGHRS and CDR2 is YFSETQ in the germline V gene. Trimming pared 0 bases from V and 4 bases from J, leaving 11 bases between.